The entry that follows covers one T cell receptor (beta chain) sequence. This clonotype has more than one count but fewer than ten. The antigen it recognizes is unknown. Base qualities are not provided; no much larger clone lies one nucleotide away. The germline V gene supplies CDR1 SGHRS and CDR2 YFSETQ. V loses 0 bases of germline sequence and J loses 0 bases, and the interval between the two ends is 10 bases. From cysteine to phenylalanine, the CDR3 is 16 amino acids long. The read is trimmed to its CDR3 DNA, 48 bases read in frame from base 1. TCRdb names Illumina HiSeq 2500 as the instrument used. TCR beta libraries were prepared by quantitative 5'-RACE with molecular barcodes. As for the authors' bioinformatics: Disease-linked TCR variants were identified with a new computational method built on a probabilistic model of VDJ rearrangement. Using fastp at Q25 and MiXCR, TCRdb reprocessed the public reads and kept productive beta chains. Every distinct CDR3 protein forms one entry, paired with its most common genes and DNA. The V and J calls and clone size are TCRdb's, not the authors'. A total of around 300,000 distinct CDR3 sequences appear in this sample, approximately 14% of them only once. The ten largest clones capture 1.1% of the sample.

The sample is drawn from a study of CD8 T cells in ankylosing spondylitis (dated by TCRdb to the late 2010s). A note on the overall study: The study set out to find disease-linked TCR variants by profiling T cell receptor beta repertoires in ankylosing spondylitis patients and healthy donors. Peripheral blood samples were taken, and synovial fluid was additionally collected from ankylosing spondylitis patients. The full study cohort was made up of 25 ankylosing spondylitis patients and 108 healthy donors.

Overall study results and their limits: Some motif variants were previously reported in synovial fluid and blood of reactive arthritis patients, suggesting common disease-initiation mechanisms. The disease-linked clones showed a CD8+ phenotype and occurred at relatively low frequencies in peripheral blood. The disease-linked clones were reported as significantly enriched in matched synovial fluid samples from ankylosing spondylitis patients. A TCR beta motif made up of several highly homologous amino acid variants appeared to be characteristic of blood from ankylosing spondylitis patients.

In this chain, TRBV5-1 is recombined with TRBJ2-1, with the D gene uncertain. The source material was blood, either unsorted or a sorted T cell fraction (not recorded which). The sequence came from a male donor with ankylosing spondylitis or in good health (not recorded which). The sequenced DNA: TGCGCCAGCAGCTTGGGGTCTCAGGCCTCCTACAATGAGCAGTTCTTC. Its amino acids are CASSLGSQASYNEQFF. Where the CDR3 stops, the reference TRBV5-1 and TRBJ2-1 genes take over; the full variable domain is KAGVTQTPRYLIKTRGQQVTLSCSPISGHRSVSWYQQTPGQGLQFLFEYFSETQRNKGNFPGRFSGRQFSNSRSEMNVSTLELGDSALYLCASSLGSQASYNEQFFGPGTRLTVL.